Following are 7 T cell receptor beta chains from one sample sequenced in a study of brain metastases from non-small cell lung cancer. Clones were sequenced by immunoSEQ multiplex PCR, and TCRdb holds only the in-frame ones, with some missing. The sample includes 5,800 or so clones, 80% to 85% seen only once; the top ten take more than 6.5%. Input material: primary lung tumor tissue. Receptors originate from a donor aged 40 or over with non-small cell lung cancer.

This clone was seen a few times. V is TRBV4-2 and J is TRBJ2-3; weak D call: TRBD2 (6 bases). The germline gives CDR1 LGHNA, CDR2 YNFKEQ. There are 15 residues in the CDR3. V lost 4 bases and J lost 6, with 17 bases in between. Here the CDR3 reads CASSLRESLEDTQYF. The CDR3 nucleotides are TGTGCCAGCAGCCTCCGGGAGTCTCTGGAGGATACGCAGTATTTT.

The rearrangement uses TRBV27 and TRBJ1-5; D gene uncertain. Looked up from germline, CDR1 is MNHEY and CDR2 is SMNVEV (reference sequence). V was trimmed by 5 bases and J by 2 bases, leaving 16 bases between them. The CDR3 runs to 16 residues. The CDR3 nucleotides are TGTGCCAGCAGTGCCCTCCCCTTGAGGGGCAATCAGCCCCAGCATTTT. Protein product: CASSALPLRGNQPQHF.

CDR3 in DNA: TGTGCCAGCAGTTACTCGAAGACACGGGGGCTCCAGCATTTT. Translation: CASSYSKTRGLQHF. The rearrangement uses TRBV6-5 and TRBJ1-5; the D gene is possibly TRBD1 (6 bases). The CDR3 has 14 residues. Germline assignment: CDR1 MNHEY and CDR2 SVGAGI. V was cut by 0 bases and J by 12 bases, with 15 bases left in between.

V usage is TRBV7-2 and J usage is TRBJ2-1; tentatively, D is TRBD1 (5 bases). The CDR3 is 16 residues long. V lost 2 bases and J 4 bases, leaving 15 bases between the germline ends. The germline gives CDR1 SGHTA, CDR2 FQGNSA. The CDR3 loop is CASSLRGGRGYNEQFF. CDR3 nucleotides: TGTGCCAGCAGCTTAAGGGGCGGAAGGGGTTACAATGAGCAGTTCTTC.

The chain is built from TRBV6-6 and TRBJ1-3; D perhaps matches TRBD1 (5 bases). V gave up 7 bases and J gave up 10 bases, with 14 bases separating them. Germline CDR1 reads MNHNY; CDR2 reads SVGAGI (reference sequence). This CDR3 contains 12 residues. CDR3 loop: CASKQAGGTIYF. The CDR3 region has the DNA TGTGCCAGCAAACAAGCGGGGGGGACCATATATTTT.

The chain has TRBV6-2 or TRBV6-3 and TRBJ2-6, with TRBD1 matching over 9 bases. The V segment lost 5 bases and the J segment 1 base; nucleotides outside the gene matches: 9. CDR1 is MNHEY and CDR2 is SVGEGT in the germline V gene. This CDR3 comprises 18 residues. DNA for the CDR3: TGTGCCAGCAGTACCCGGGGACAGGGTACGTCTGGGGCCAACGTCCTGACTTTC. Translating it yields CASSTRGQGTSGANVLTF.

The rearrangement uses TRBV28 and TRBJ1-5, with 7 bases lining up with TRBD1. The CDR3 has 15 amino acids. V lost 6 bases to trimming and J lost 0 bases; unmatched junction nucleotides: 5. Germline V gene data show CDR1 as MDHEN and CDR2 as SYDVKM. The CDR3 spells CASSQGQYSNQPQHF. The CDR3 DNA reads as TGTGCCAGCAGCCAGGGACAGTATAGCAATCAGCCCCAGCATTTT.